This T cell receptor beta chain was identified during a study of cytomegalovirus exposure and HLA in healthy donors. Notes on the study in general: A few chains tied to CMV proved CMV antigen-specific in vitro. In a later analysis, first-cohort TCR clusters were found to tend to co-occur in the 100 to 150 validation repertoires. Reports showed the classifier diagnosing cytomegalovirus status with high specificity and sensitivity.

The CDR3 length is 17 residues. CDR1 is MNHEY, CDR2 SMNVEV, per germline (reference sequence). Trimming cost V 0 bases and J 7 bases, with 19 bases left between them. About this clone itself: The antigen is unknown.

Using immunoSEQ multiplex PCR, the repertoire was profiled, and TCRdb retains in-frame clones only, with some absent. The table lists more than 300,000 clones, roughly 89% of them singletons. The receptor's source is a woman aged 18-29 years in good health and CMV-seronegative. The sequenced sample consisted of PBMCs. V gene TRBV27 combines with J gene TRBJ2-1; a weak D match, TRBD1 (6 bases). CDR3 protein: CASSLSGALFPENEQFF. CDR3 nucleotide sequence: TGTGCCAGCAGTTTATCGGGGGCATTATTCCCCGAGAATGAGCAGTTCTTC.